What follows are 6 T cell receptor beta chains derived from one specimen sequenced in a study of OX40 agonist ivuxolimab in advanced cancers. Profiling relied on immunoSEQ multiplex PCR, and the TCRdb table lists in-frame clones only, not all of them. The data contain 45,000 to 60,000 clones, 80% to 95% of them singletons. The sample in question was CD4+ or CD8+ T cells sorted from blood, obtained in a trial of the OX40 agonist ivuxolimab. Receptors were obtained from an adult with an advanced solid tumor such as melanoma, head and neck, liver or kidney cancer.

Comment on this clone: An end of the junction differs from the germline gene, which may be a read error. The chain employs TRBV2 and TRBJ2-7; 12 bases are shared with TRBD1. The CDR3 sequence is 14 residues long. CDR1 SNHLY and CDR2 FYNNEI come from the germline V gene. The CDR3 loop is CASRPGQGAAGCDF. DNA of the CDR3: TGTGCCAGCAGACCGGGACAGGGGGCGGCTGGCTGTGACTTC.

Only one count was recorded for this clone. The chain recombines TRBV30 with TRBJ1-3; 7 positions agree with TRBD1. V lost 2 bases and J lost 1; bases outside the gene matches: 8. Germline values: CDR1 GTSNPN, CDR2 SVGIG (reference sequence). The CDR3 spans 16 residues. The CDR3 DNA reads as TGTGCCTGGAGTCCCGACAGGGTTGGTTCTGGAAACACCATATATTTT. This encodes CAWSPDRVGSGNTIYF.

V usage is TRBV27 and J usage is TRBJ1-6; D is ambiguous. The CDR3 is 13 amino acids. The germline V and J ends were trimmed by 7 bases and 8 bases, with 12 bases remaining between them. Per the germline V gene, CDR1 is MNHEY and CDR2 is SMNVEV (reference sequence). The CDR3 protein is CASKTLSDSPLHF. CDR3 DNA sequence: TGTGCCAGCAAAACCCTTTCGGATTCACCCCTCCACTTT.

The rearrangement links TRBV27 to TRBJ2-7, with a tentative D call TRBD1 (7 bases). Germline CDR1 is MNHEY and CDR2 is SMNVEV (reference sequence). This CDR3 has 15 residues. V gave up 1 base and J gave up 2 bases, with 12 bases separating them. As DNA, the CDR3 is TGTGCCAGCAGTTTATGGGGCAGGGGGGCCTACGAGCAGTACTTC. This encodes CASSLWGRGAYEQYF.

The rearrangement uses TRBV5-1 and TRBJ1-2, with 11 nucleotides matching TRBD1. CDR1 and CDR2 (germline): SGHRS, YFSETQ. This CDR3 has 17 residues. Trimming cost V 5 bases and J 8 bases; bases outside gene matches: 17. The CDR3 loop reads CASSNIRDRGFREGYTF. The CDR3 DNA follows: TGCGCCAGCAGTAACATCCGGGACAGGGGGTTTCGTGAAGGCTACACCTTC.

The chain is built from TRBV11-3 and TRBJ2-4; 14 nucleotides line up with TRBD2. The CDR3 sequence is 18 residues long. Germline V gene sequence: CDR1 SGHNT, CDR2 YENEEA. The ends lost 1 base at V and 2 bases at J; junction bases unmatched: 4. The CDR3 region is CASSLGLAGGRTKNIQYF. Written as DNA, the CDR3 is TGTGCCAGCAGCTTAGGACTAGCGGGAGGGAGGACCAAAAACATTCAGTACTTC.